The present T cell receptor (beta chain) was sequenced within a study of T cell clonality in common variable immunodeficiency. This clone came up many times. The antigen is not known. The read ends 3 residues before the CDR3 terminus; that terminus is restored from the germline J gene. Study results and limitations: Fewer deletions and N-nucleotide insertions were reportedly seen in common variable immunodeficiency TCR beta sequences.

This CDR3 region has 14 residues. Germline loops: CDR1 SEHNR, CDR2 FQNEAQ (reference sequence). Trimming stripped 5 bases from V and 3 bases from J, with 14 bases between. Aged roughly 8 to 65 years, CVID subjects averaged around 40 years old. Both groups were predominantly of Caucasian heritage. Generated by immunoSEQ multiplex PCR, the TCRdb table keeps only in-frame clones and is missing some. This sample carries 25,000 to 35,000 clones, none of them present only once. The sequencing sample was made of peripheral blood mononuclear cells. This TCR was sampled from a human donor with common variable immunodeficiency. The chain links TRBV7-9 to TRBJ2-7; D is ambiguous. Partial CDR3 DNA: TGTGCCAGCAGCCCAAACCACAAAATCTACGAG. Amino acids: CASSPNHKIYE. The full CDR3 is CASSPNHKIYEQYF.